The entry below gives a single T cell receptor (beta chain) sequence along with its context. What it recognizes is unknown. 60 Vbeta and 13 Jbeta primers were used in PCR. The assay was immunoSEQ multiplex PCR, and TCRdb's table has in-frame clones only and misses some. The table has about 160,000 clones, 82% seen once; the top ten hold approximately 1%. These data belong to a study of cytomegalovirus exposure and HLA in healthy donors. Study conclusions and caveats: Researchers reported in a later analysis that a missense DCLRE1C variant was tied to TCR beta V- and J-gene trimming.

Input material: PBMCs. This clonotype was obtained from a girl aged 2-10 years in good health and CMV-seropositive.

In nucleotides, the CDR3 is TGTGCCAGCAGTTTTGGGCAGTTAGGAGGCTACACCTTC. Encoded protein: CASSFGQLGGYTF. The chain combines TRBV27 with TRBJ1-2; D gene unclear. This CDR3 spans 13 amino acids. V lost 3 bases and J 8 bases, leaving 13 bases between the germline ends. Germline V CDR1 and CDR2: MNHEY, SMNVEV (reference sequence).